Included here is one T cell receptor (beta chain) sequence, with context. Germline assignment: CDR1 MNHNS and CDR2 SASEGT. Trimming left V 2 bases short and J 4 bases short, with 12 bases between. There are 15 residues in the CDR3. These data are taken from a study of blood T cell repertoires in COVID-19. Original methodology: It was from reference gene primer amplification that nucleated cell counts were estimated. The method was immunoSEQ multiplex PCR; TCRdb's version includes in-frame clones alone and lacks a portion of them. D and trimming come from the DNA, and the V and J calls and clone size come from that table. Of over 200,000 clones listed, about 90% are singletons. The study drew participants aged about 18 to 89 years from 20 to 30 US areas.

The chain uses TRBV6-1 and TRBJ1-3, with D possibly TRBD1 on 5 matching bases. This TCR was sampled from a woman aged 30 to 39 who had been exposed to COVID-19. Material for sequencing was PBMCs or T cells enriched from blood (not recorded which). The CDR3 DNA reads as TGTGCCAGCAGTGAACAGGGTGCAGGGGGAAACACCATATATTTT. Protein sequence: CASSEQGAGGNTIYF.